This entry describes one T cell receptor (beta chain). Its antigen is currently unknown. Deletions cut 5 bases from V and 4 bases from J, with 9 bases between. This CDR3 is 12 amino acids long. The germline V gene encodes CDR1 MNHNS and CDR2 SASEGT. This specimen belongs to a study of Graves' ophthalmopathy and Graves' hyperthyroidism. Enrollment excluded any patients with other autoimmune diseases, uncontrolled infections, pregnancy or lactation. The diagnosis was founded upon clinical symptoms, serum thyroxine, TRAb, thyroid ultrasound and orbital computed tomography. The sequenced template was RNA, covering the TCR beta CDR3 region. After a first-round RT-PCR with HTBI primers, a second-round multiplex PCR was run. TCRdb called the multiplex PCR reads again in MiXCR, with one record for every CDR3 protein. The top ten clones hold 5.8% of a sample with over 150,000 distinct CDR3 sequences, 37% of them seen once.

Whole-study results and caveats: The authors also found most expanded thyroid clonotypes above 0.001 frequency in blood.

The gene calls are TRBV6-1 and TRBJ2-7, with D possibly TRBD2 on 6 matching bases. The sequenced sample consisted of peripheral blood. The TCR originated in a woman between 40 and 50 years old with Graves' ophthalmopathy. CDR3 region: CASSTGLYEQYF. CDR3 nucleotides: TGTGCCAGCAGTACGGGACTTTACGAGCAGTACTTC.